One TCR beta chain is described in this entry. Its cognate antigen is unknown. This sample is part of a study of response to subunit inactivated influenza vaccine. Study conclusions and caveats: Only a handful of new T cells, the authors suggested, are recruited with each seasonal influenza vaccination.

TCRdb re-derived calls from the RT-PCR reads in MiXCR, one entry per CDR3 protein. The data contain about 780,000 distinct CDR3 sequences, around 20% of them seen just once; the ten biggest clones take up approximately 10%. V lost 2 bases and J lost 3, with 11 bases in between. The CDR3 has 14 residues. CDR1 is SGDLS and CDR2 is YYNGEE in the germline V gene. The gene calls are TRBV9 and TRBJ1-2, with a tentative D call TRBD1 (6 bases). The sequencing used PBMCs from blood, collected 4 to 6 days after vaccination. The sequence was obtained from a man aged 50-60 years who received an inactivated influenza vaccine. CDR3 region: CASSVHRDDYGYTF. The CDR3 bases are TGTGCCAGCAGCGTTCACAGGGACGACTATGGCTACACCTTC.